The rows below give T cell receptor beta chains drawn from one sample of a study of cytotoxic CD8 clonotypes in ibrutinib-treated CLL. The data were produced by immunoSEQ multiplex PCR, yet TCRdb's version contains in-frame clones alone and is incomplete. The sample records about 200,000 clones, around 70% being singletons. The sequenced sample was PBMCs, obtained after 12 months of ibrutinib treatment. The receptors here all came from a human donor with chronic lymphocytic leukemia. CDR3s include the opening cysteine and the closing phenylalanine or tryptophan. The D gene is left open where the match is weak. Part of the rows lack a size; the others show once, few, many or a class for expanded clones.

clone size	V gene	J gene	D gene	CDR3 DNA	CDR3 protein
few	TRBV28	TRBJ2-1	-	TGTGCCAGCAACATTTACAATGAGCAGTTCTTC	CASNIYNEQFF
-	TRBV28	TRBJ2-2	-	TGTGCCAGCAGTTTATCGGTGGGCCCCGCCGGGGAGCTGTTTTTT	CASSLSVGPAGELFF
once	TRBV29-1	TRBJ2-7	TRBD2	TGCAGCGTTGAACCATGGGCGGGGGTTATGAGGCGCGAGCAGTACTTC	CSVEPWAGVMRREQYF
-	TRBV28	TRBJ1-2	TRBD1	TGTGCCAGCAGTTCGGGACAGGGTGGTGGCTATGGCTACACCTTC	CASSSGQGGGYGYTF
few	TRBV28	TRBJ1-4	TRBD1	TGTGCCAGCAGTGAAATGACAGGGGGAAATGAAAAACTGTTTTTT	CASSEMTGGNEKLFF
-	TRBV20-1	TRBJ1-1	-	TGCAAGGCCGGGGCGGGCACTGAAGCTTTCTTT	CKAGAGTEAFF
-	TRBV14	TRBJ2-7	-	TGTGCCAGCAACCTAGGACTGAGTGAGCAGTACTTC	CASNLGLSEQYF
-	TRBV30	TRBJ2-7	-	TGTGCCTGGAGTGTAACGTCGAGGGGGGAGCAGTACTTC	CAWSVTSRGEQYF
-	TRBV21-1	TRBJ2-7	-	TGTGCCAGCAGCAAAGTTGGGCCAGAACCCTGGGAGCAGTACTTC	CASSKVGPEPWEQYF
-	TRBV30	TRBJ2-3	TRBD2	TGTGCCTGGAGTAGCGGGCTAGCGGGCACAGATACGCAGTATTTT	CAWSSGLAGTDTQYF
-	TRBV27	TRBJ2-3	TRBD2	TGTGCCAGCAGTTCTGGGGGGGAACTGCGGCGGGGTGCCGCAGATACGCAGTATTTT	CASSSGGELRRGAADTQYF
-	TRBV30	TRBJ2-7	-	TGTGCCTGGGATGGGGATGGAGAAGATGCGAGCTCCTACGAGCAGTACTTC	CAWDGDGEDASSYEQYF
once	TRBV9	TRBJ2-1	-	TGTGCCAGCAGCGCCACCGGGACAAGCAATGAGCAGTTCTTC	CASSATGTSNEQFF
few	TRBV5-6	TRBJ2-1	-	TGTGCCAGCAGCTTGCGGGGGGCGGACTACAATGAGCAGTTCTTC	CASSLRGADYNEQFF
-	TRBV30	TRBJ2-1	TRBD2	TGTGCCTGGAGTGTGGTAGCGGGCGATGAGCAGTTCTTC	CAWSVVAGDEQFF
-	TRBV19	TRBJ2-5	TRBD1	TGTGCCAGAGGGTGTGGGGGACAGGAGACCCAGTACTTC	CARGCGGQETQYF
-	TRBV30	TRBJ1-5	TRBD1	TGTGCCTGGAGTGTACCGGGACTGACAGGGGCTCAGCCCCAGCATTTT	CAWSVPGLTGAQPQHF
-	TRBV5-1	TRBJ1-5	TRBD1	TGCGCCAGCAGCTTGGAACGGACAGGGCCCCAGCATTTT	CASSLERTGPQHF
-	TRBV27	TRBJ1-2	-	TGTGCCAGCAGTTTCGGGGGGCTGAACTATGGCTACACCTTC	CASSFGGLNYGYTF
-	TRBV9	TRBJ2-5	TRBD2	TGTGCCAGCACCCCGCCCGGACGGGAGGGATCAGAGACCCAGTACTTC	CASTPPGREGSETQYF
-	TRBV5-4	TRBJ1-1	-	TGTGCCAGCAGCCGTATCACAGGGACTGAAGCTTTCTTT	CASSRITGTEAFF
-	TRBV5-6	TRBJ1-2	-	TGTGCCAGCAGCTTGGCCAACAGCTATGGCTACACCTTC	CASSLANSYGYTF
many	TRBV28	TRBJ2-7	-	TGTGCCAGCAGTTCTATAGGGCTTGGGGGACTGACCCCCTACGAGCAGTACTTC	CASSSIGLGGLTPYEQYF
-	TRBV30	TRBJ2-1	-	TGTGCCTGGAGTGTACTAAGCTCCTACAATGAGCAGTTCTTC	CAWSVLSSYNEQFF
few	TRBV9	TRBJ1-1	TRBD1	TGTGCCAGCAGCCCTTGGACAGGGAGTGCGAGTGAAGCTTTCTTT	CASSPWTGSASEAFF
few	TRBV2	TRBJ2-2	-	TGTGCCAGCAGGGGGAGCAACACCGGGGAGCTGTTTTTT	CASRGSNTGELFF
-	TRBV7-3	TRBJ2-2	-	TGTGCCAGCAGCATACAGGACACCGGGGAGCTGTTTTTT	CASSIQDTGELFF
-	TRBV7-9	TRBJ1-1	-	TGTGCCAGCAACTTCGTGAACACTGAAGCTTTCTTT	CASNFVNTEAFF
-	TRBV19	TRBJ2-1	-	TGTGCCAGTAGTTTGAGTAGCGCGAACAATGAGCAGTTCTTC	CASSLSSANNEQFF
-	TRBV6-6	TRBJ1-1	TRBD1	TGTGCCAGCATTAAGCAGGGGGCTTACGATGAAGCTTTCTTT	CASIKQGAYDEAFF
-	TRBV18	TRBJ1-2	-	TGTGCCAGCTCCCCTTACGTCGGGGGGGTAAGAGGTGGCTACACCTTC	CASSPYVGGVRGGYTF
-	TRBV7-2	TRBJ2-5	TRBD2	TGTGCCAGCAGCTCCGGACTAGCCGGAAAGACCCAGTACTTC	CASSSGLAGKTQYF
-	TRBV5-1	TRBJ1-2	-	TGCGCCAGCAGCTCTAACGCGGCCTCGAACTCCTATGGCTACACCTTC	CASSSNAASNSYGYTF
-	TRBV7-2	TRBJ1-1	-	TGTGCCAGCAGCTCGTTGGGGGCGGAGAACACTGAAGCTTTCTTT	CASSSLGAENTEAFF
-	TRBV11-2	TRBJ2-5	-	TGTGCCAGCAGCCGGGACTTTAAAGAGACCCAGTACTTC	CASSRDFKETQYF
once	TRBV7-3	TRBJ1-3	TRBD1	TGTGCCAGCAGCTCCTCCGGGACAGGGTTCTCTGGAAACACCATATATTTT	CASSSSGTGFSGNTIYF
-	TRBV29-1	TRBJ2-1	-	TGCAGCGTCGCGCGCCCGGGAACCTACAATGAGCAGTTCTTC	CSVARPGTYNEQFF
few	TRBV18	TRBJ1-1	-	TGTGCCAGCTCCCGAGATACAGGGAACACTGAAGCTTTCTTT	CASSRDTGNTEAFF
-	TRBV4-2	TRBJ2-2	TRBD1	TGTGCCAGCAGCCAAGCGTCCGGGACAGGGGGTTCCGGGGAGCTGTTTTTT	CASSQASGTGGSGELFF
once	TRBV7-2	TRBJ2-1	-	TGTGCCAGCAGCTTAGGTCCAGGGAATGGTGAGCAGTTCTTC	CASSLGPGNGEQFF
-	TRBV9	TRBJ1-2	-	TGTGCCAGCAGCGTAGGGGTGAACTATGGCTACACCTTC	CASSVGVNYGYTF
-	TRBV5-1	TRBJ2-2	-	TGCGCCAGCAGCTACCCCGCCGGGGAGCTGTTTTTT	CASSYPAGELFF
-	TRBV6-5	TRBJ1-5	TRBD1	TGTGCCAGCAGTATGACAGGGCATCAGCCCCAGCATTTT	CASSMTGHQPQHF
-	TRBV7-2	TRBJ1-4	-	TGTGCCAGCAGCCCCCGGTCAGGCCGCGGAAATGAAAAACTGTTTTTT	CASSPRSGRGNEKLFF
-	TRBV4-2	TRBJ2-7	-	TGTGCCAGCAGCCAAGATATGGGATACGAGCAGTACTTC	CASSQDMGYEQYF
-	TRBV7-6	TRBJ1-3	-	TGTGCCAGCAGCTTAAGGCCCGGAGCCAGCTCTGGAAACACCATATATTTT	CASSLRPGASSGNTIYF
-	TRBV4-3	TRBJ1-1	-	TGCGCCAGCAGCCAAGAAGAGGGGGCTGAAGCTTTCTTT	CASSQEEGAEAFF
-	TRBV7-3	TRBJ1-1	-	TGTGCCAGCAGTCAAAGGCCATGGGGGGACACTGAAGCTTTCTTT	CASSQRPWGDTEAFF
-	TRBV4-3	TRBJ1-5	-	TGCGCCAGCAGCCAAGATTCGGCAGACTATCAGCCCCAGCATTTT	CASSQDSADYQPQHF